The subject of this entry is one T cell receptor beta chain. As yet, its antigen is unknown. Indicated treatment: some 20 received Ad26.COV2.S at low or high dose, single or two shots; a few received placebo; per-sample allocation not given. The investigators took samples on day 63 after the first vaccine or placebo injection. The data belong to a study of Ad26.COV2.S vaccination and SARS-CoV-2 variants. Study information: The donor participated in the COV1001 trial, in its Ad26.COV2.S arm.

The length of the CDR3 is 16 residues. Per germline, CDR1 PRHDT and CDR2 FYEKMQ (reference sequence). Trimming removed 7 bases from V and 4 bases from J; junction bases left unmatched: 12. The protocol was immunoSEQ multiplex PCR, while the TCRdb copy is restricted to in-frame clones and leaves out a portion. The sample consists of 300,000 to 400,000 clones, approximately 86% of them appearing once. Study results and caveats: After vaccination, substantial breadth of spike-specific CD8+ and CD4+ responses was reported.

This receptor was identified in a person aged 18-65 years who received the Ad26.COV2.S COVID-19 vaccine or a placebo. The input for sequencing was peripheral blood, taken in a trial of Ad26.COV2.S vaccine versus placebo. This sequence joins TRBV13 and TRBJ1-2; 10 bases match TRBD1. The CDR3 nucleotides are TGTGCCAGCACCGCCCGGCGGGACAGGGGCTCCTATGGCTACACCTTC. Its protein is CASTARRDRGSYGYTF.